This TCR beta chain was profiled in a study of blood T cell repertoires in COVID-19 (dated by TCRdb to the early 2020s). Regarding the research as a whole: Collaborator samples came from the United States, Italy and Spain and covered acute and convalescent phases of COVID-19. The repertoires were released in a freely available public database intended as a resource for research on the immune response to SARS-CoV-2. HLA class I and class II types, where available, came from metadata supplied by the sample provider rather than from assay-based typing. The samples were drawn from the first 160 participants of the ongoing ImmuneRACE study and from 1,254 subjects provided by 6 global collaborators. The prospective study material was composed of cDNA or gDNA derived from T cells, B-cell-depleted T cells, or PBMCs. Subjects who had been exposed to COVID-19, were actively infected with it, or had recovered from it provided the deeply sampled blood TCRbeta repertoires that made up the dataset. A de-identified subject ID, COVID-19 status, age in years and sex were almost always included in the sample metadata. What the research found in general, with its limitations: The quantity of clinical and demographic metadata differed by source and by participant and was supplied without curation.

TCRbeta CDR3 regions were amplified from genomic DNA by means of the immunoSEQ Assay, a bias-controlled multiplex PCR. Processing in the source paper ran as follows. The number of nucleated cells in each sample was estimated by amplification of reference gene primers within the assay. Sequence reads were collapsed and filtered to measure the absolute abundance of every unique TCRbeta CDR3 rearrangement. Productive Simpson clonality was computed per sample as the square root of Simpson's diversity index over productive rearrangements. The table comes from immuneACCESS by way of TCRdb, which keeps in-frame sequences with V and J called. Part of the clones is missing from these tables; in studies checked, under half for an unresolved V gene and the rest for unknown reasons. V and J calls and clone size follow that table, whereas D and trimming were derived from the DNA. The sample contains about 100,000 clones, roughly 87% of them found a single time. Clones ranked in the top ten supply around 7.2% of the sample.

Based on the germline V gene (reference sequence), the CDR1 and CDR2 sequences are LNHDA and SQIVND. The CDR3 numbers 11 residues from cysteine through phenylalanine. Only the CDR3 portion is preserved as DNA: 33 bases, with reading frame beginning at the first base. The trim is 3 bases for V and 7 bases for J, with a gap of 4 bases between the germline ends. In regard to this clone: Which antigen it targets is not known. No quality values exist for individual bases; no much larger clone is one base distant.

The collaborating institutions used their own protocols to collect whole blood in K2EDTA tubes. For TCRbeta analysis, collaborators shipped samples as frozen whole blood, isolated PBMCs, or DNA extracted from either of those sample types. This sequence uses TRBV19 and TRBJ2-1; a confident D gene designation cannot be given. This TCR was sampled from a man aged 30 to 39 in a cohort sampled during active COVID-19. Source material: peripheral blood. The DNA sequence is TGTGCCAGTAGTATTCTGAATGAGCAGTTCTTC. Its coded protein is CASSILNEQFF.